A single sample is the source of the 25 T cell receptor beta chains below, sequenced in a study of blood T cell repertoires in COVID-19. TCRdb's table, derived via immunoSEQ multiplex PCR, lists solely in-frame clones and lacks some. The sample lists roughly 120,000 clones, 70% to 85% occurring once. The sample consisted of peripheral blood. All receptors derive from a human donor with acute or convalescent COVID-19. The donor label of this sample is uncertain.

This clone was found a few times. V usage is TRBV28 and J usage is TRBJ1-3, with D unresolved. CDR1 and CDR2 (germline): MDHEN, SYDVKM. The CDR3 runs 14 residues. The V end lost 6 bases, the J end lost 1 base, and 10 bases lay between the germline ends. The CDR3 DNA reads as TGTGCCAGCAGCTATTCGGGGTCTGGAAACACCATATATTTT. Translation gives CASSYSGSGNTIYF.

This sequence joins TRBV3-1 (or the pseudogene TRBV3-2) and TRBJ1-4; D perhaps matches TRBD1 (6 bases). CDR3 length: 14 residues. Between the trimmed V and J ends, which lost 5 bases and 4 bases, there was a span of 11 bases. The germline CDR1 and CDR2 sequences are LGHDT and YNNKEL (reference sequence). The CDR3 spells CASSTDRLNEKLFF. As DNA, the CDR3 is TGTGCCAGCAGCACCGACAGGCTTAATGAAAAACTGTTTTTT.

The gene calls are TRBV7-9 and TRBJ1-5, with D tentatively TRBD1 (5 bases). Between the trimmed V and J ends, which lost 2 bases and 9 bases, there was a span of 8 bases. The V gene's germline CDR1 is SEHNR and CDR2 FQNEAQ (reference sequence). This CDR3 has 12 amino acids. The CDR3 sequence is CASSLRQGPQHF. Here the CDR3 DNA reads TGTGCCAGCAGCTTAAGGCAGGGGCCCCAGCATTTT.

J is TRBJ2-5 and V is TRBV7-8, with D possibly being TRBD1 (6 bases). The CDR3 is 13 amino acids. Germline CDR1 SGHVS, CDR2 FQNEAQ. Trimming took 6 bases from V and 2 from J, leaving 10 bases between them. The CDR3 DNA reads as TGTGCCAGCAGAAGACAGGTTCAAGAGACCCAGTACTTC. This translates into CASRRQVQETQYF.

J is TRBJ2-3 and V is TRBV7-2, with 7 bases lining up with TRBD2. The junction had 9 bases not matched to a gene; V was cut back by 8 bases and J by 4 bases. The germline gives CDR1 SGHTA, CDR2 FQGNSA. The CDR3 totals 14 residues. The CDR3 loop is CASGRGDGADTQYF. The CDR3 nucleotides are TGTGCCAGCGGCCGGGGGGACGGGGCAGATACGCAGTATTTT.

There are a few counts of this clone. J is TRBJ1-5 and V is TRBV7-9, with 9 bases identical to TRBD1. The CDR3 length is 16 residues. The V gene end was trimmed by 4 bases and the J gene end by 0 bases; junction bases not matched to a gene: 4. Germline loops: CDR1 SEHNR, CDR2 FQNEAQ (reference sequence). The DNA of the CDR3 is TGTGCCAGCAGCTCCGGGACAGGGCCTAGCAATCAGCCCCAGCATTTT. Translation: CASSSGTGPSNQPQHF.

J is TRBJ2-3 and V is TRBV11-2; D unclear. This CDR3 is built from 15 residues. Germline CDR1 reads SGHAT; CDR2 reads FQNNGV. Trimming removed 1 base from V and 0 bases from J, with 8 bases in between. In DNA form, the CDR3 reads TGTGCCAGCAGCTTAGGCCTAATTAGCACAGATACGCAGTATTTT. As protein: CASSLGLISTDTQYF.

This clone turned up a few times. The V gene is TRBV4-2, the J gene TRBJ2-5, with TRBD2 matching 9 bases. V shed 4 bases, J shed 5 bases, and the junction held 5 bases outside the gene matches. From germline, CDR1 is LGHNA and CDR2 YNFKEQ. The CDR3 loop spans 14 amino acids. This CDR3 reads CASSRGGADETQYF. In DNA form, the CDR3 reads TGTGCCAGCAGCCGCGGGGGGGCGGATGAGACCCAGTACTTC.

To note about this clone: At the DNA level, this CDR3 is encoded by other sequences in the same sample as well. The CDR3 is CASSIGQSNQPQHF. In nucleotides, the CDR3 is TGTGCCAGTAGTATAGGGCAGAGCAATCAGCCCCAGCATTTT. V is TRBV19 and J is TRBJ1-5, with D unresolved. CDR1 is LNHDA and CDR2 is SQIVND in the germline V gene (reference sequence). The CDR3 extends over 14 amino acids. The germline V and J ends were trimmed by 1 base and 1 base, with 5 bases remaining between them.

The rearrangement joins TRBV6-5 to TRBJ1-1; no clear D. Germline V gene lookup returns CDR1 MNHEY and CDR2 SVGAGI. The CDR3 loop spans 15 amino acids. V dropped 0 bases and J dropped 0 bases, with 8 bases sitting between them. DNA for the CDR3: TGTGCCAGCAGTTACTCGGTTAGCATGAACACTGAAGCTTTCTTT. The encoded protein is CASSYSVSMNTEAFF.

This sequence joins TRBV3-1 (or the pseudogene TRBV3-2) and TRBJ2-1; TRBD2 matches at 11 bases. Trimming removed 5 bases from V and 4 bases from J; junction bases left unmatched: 7. From germline, CDR1 is LGHDT and CDR2 YNNKEL (reference sequence). The CDR3 has 16 residues. The CDR3 protein is CASSTTSGGSYNEQFF. The CDR3 coding sequence is TGTGCCAGCAGCACAACTAGCGGGGGCTCTTACAATGAGCAGTTCTTC.

This chain connects TRBV2 to TRBJ1-6, with D hard to call. Germline lookup yields CDR1 SNHLY and CDR2 FYNNEI. The CDR3 has 12 amino acids. Here the CDR3 reads CALATFNSPLHF. The CDR3, as DNA: TGTGCTTTAGCGACCTTTAATTCACCCCTCCACTTT.

The chain uses TRBV6-5 and TRBJ1-5; tentatively, D is TRBD1 (6 bases). V lost 2 bases and J 4 bases, leaving 12 bases between the germline ends. The CDR3 length is 15 residues. Germline CDR1 is MNHEY and CDR2 is SVGAGI. In nucleotides, the CDR3 is TGTGCCAGCAGTTACGGGGGGGCGGCGAATCAGCCCCAGCATTTT. Residues: CASSYGGAANQPQHF.

The chain uses TRBV4-1 and TRBJ2-3, with 8 nucleotides matching TRBD2. V shed 11 bases, J shed 4 bases, and the junction held 11 bases outside the gene matches. Germline assignment: CDR1 MGHRA and CDR2 YSYEKL. CDR3 length: 14 residues. This chain's CDR3 is CASRGGRAADTQYF. Here the CDR3 DNA reads TGCGCCTCCCGGGGGGGGAGGGCGGCAGATACGCAGTATTTT.

This clone has only one observation. This rearrangement joins TRBV5-1 to TRBJ1-4, with 9 positions matching TRBD1. V trimming: 1 base; J trimming: 5 bases; junction bases outside the gene matches: 3. This CDR3 region has 15 residues. Germline loops: CDR1 SGHRS, CDR2 YFSETQ. The CDR3 spells CASSLPGTGNEKLFF. CDR3 DNA: TGCGCCAGCAGCTTGCCCGGGACAGGGAATGAAAAACTGTTTTTT.

This chain uses TRBV4-1 with TRBJ2-6; 7 bases match TRBD1. The germline V gene has CDR1 MGHRA and CDR2 YSYEKL. The CDR3 extends over 15 amino acids. V trimming: 4 bases; J trimming: 4 bases; junction bases outside the gene matches: 4. Written as DNA, the CDR3 is TGCGCCAGCAGCCCTGACAGGGTAGGGGCCAACGTCCTGACTTTC. Its protein product is CASSPDRVGANVLTF.

CDR3 DNA: TGTGCCAGCAGCTTGAGACAGGGTCATACCGGGGAGCTGTTTTTT. It specifies CASSLRQGHTGELFF. J is TRBJ2-2 and V is TRBV7-3; 7 bases align to TRBD1. Germline V CDR1 and CDR2: SGHTA, FQGTGA. J gave up 5 bases and V 3 bases, and 6 bases lay outside the gene matches. This CDR3 contains 15 residues. The whole variable domain, remainder taken from reference TRBV7-3 and TRBJ2-2, is GAGVSQTPSNKVTEKGKYVELRCDPISGHTALYWYRQSLGQGPEFLIYFQGTGAADDSGLPNDRFFAVRPEGSVSTLKIQRTERGDSAVYLCASSLRQGHTGELFFGEGSRLTVL.

V is TRBV6-1 and J is TRBJ2-3; D is possibly TRBD1 (7 bases). Germline CDR1 reads MNHNS; CDR2 reads SASEGT. The ends were cut back, 2 bases at V and 4 bases at J, with 16 bases in the middle. The CDR3 runs 16 residues. In DNA form, the CDR3 reads TGTGCCAGCAGTGAAATTTATGGCAGGGGGGCAGATACGCAGTATTTT. Translating it yields CASSEIYGRGADTQYF.

This clone was seen ten or more times. V usage is TRBV7-9 and J usage is TRBJ1-2; D might be TRBD1 (5 bases). V dropped 4 bases and J dropped 5 bases, with 14 bases sitting between them. Per germline, CDR1 SEHNR and CDR2 FQNEAQ (reference sequence). CDR3 length: 14 residues. CDR3 residues: CASSWEGRPYGYTF. CDR3 DNA sequence: TGTGCCAGCAGCTGGGAGGGACGGCCTTATGGCTACACCTTC.

V and J are TRBV29-1 and TRBJ2-5; possibly TRBD1 for D (5 bases). Germline assignment: CDR1 SQVTM and CDR2 ANQGSEA. The CDR3 has 12 residues. Trimming pared 8 bases from V and 5 bases from J, leaving 15 bases between. This CDR3 reads CSPSRQGETQYF. The CDR3 DNA follows: TGCAGCCCCAGTCGCCAGGGTGAGACCCAGTACTTC.

This clone has ten or more counts. The genes are TRBV29-1 and TRBJ2-5; D gene unclear. In germline, CDR1 is SQVTM, CDR2 ANQGSEA. The CDR3 covers 13 residues. The V end lost 4 bases, the J end lost 5 bases, and 14 bases lay between the germline ends. The CDR3 DNA reads TGCAGCGTTGCGGCCTCAGGAAAGGAGACCCAGTACTTC. It is translated as CSVAASGKETQYF. Full variable domain (remainder filled in from reference TRBV29-1 and TRBJ2-5): SAVISQKPSRDICQRGTSLTIQCQVDSQVTMMFWYRQQPGQSLTLIATANQGSEATYESGFVIDKFPISRPNLTFSTLTVSNMSPEDSSIYLCSVAASGKETQYFGPGTRLLVL.

V gene TRBV7-9 combines with J gene TRBJ1-4; D might be TRBD1 (5 bases). Trimming left V 3 bases short and J 7 bases short, with 6 bases between. There are 12 residues in the CDR3. CDR1 and CDR2 from the germline V gene are SEHNR and FQNEAQ (reference sequence). CDR3 protein: CASSLGGEKLFF. CDR3 in DNA: TGTGCCAGCAGCTTGGGGGGTGAAAAACTGTTTTTT.

With respect to this clone: The sample contains more than one DNA sequence encoding this CDR3. J is TRBJ2-7 and V is TRBV28; 9 bases are a match to TRBD1. This CDR3 comprises 15 residues. CDR1 MDHEN and CDR2 SYDVKM come from the germline V gene. The V segment lost 4 bases and the J segment 4 bases; nucleotides outside the gene matches: 8. The CDR3 DNA reads TGTGCCAGCAGTTCCTCCGGGACAGGGTCTTACGAGCAGTACTTC. Its protein product is CASSSSGTGSYEQYF.

This clone was picked up one time. One junction end does not reproduce the germline sequence, and a read error may be involved. The V call is TRBV11-2, the J call TRBJ2-7, with 10 bases aligning to TRBD1. CDR3 length: 13 amino acids. The germline V gene has CDR1 SGHAT and CDR2 FQNNGV. The CDR3 nucleotides are TGTGCCAACAGCTTGACAGGGGGCAACGAGCAGTACTTC. It specifies CANSLTGGNEQYF.

The chain has TRBV6-1 and TRBJ1-6; D unresolved. The germline V gene encodes CDR1 MNHNS and CDR2 SASEGT. The CDR3 is made up of 13 amino acids. The V end lost 6 bases, the J end lost 9 bases, and 12 bases lay between the germline ends. The CDR3 reads CASRPGPSSPLHF. CDR3 nucleotide sequence: TGTGCCAGCAGACCAGGCCCCAGTTCACCCCTCCACTTT.